This T cell receptor beta chain was identified during a study of T cells in localized non-small cell lung cancer (dated by TCRdb to the early 2020s). Broadly, across the study: The study analyzed T cell repertoires of hundreds of early-stage NSCLC patients, comparing tumors and uninvolved tumor-adjacent lungs. The cohort was made up of 200 to 250 treatment-naive NSCLC patients whose localized lung tumors had been resected. The mean age of the NSCLC patients was roughly 63 years, with 120 to 150 men and 110 or so women.

What the research found in general, with its limitations: Since the design was exploratory, TCR variables were selected using unadjusted p-values with no false-discovery rate correction. Because multi-region tumor sequencing was not done, intratumor heterogeneity could not be ruled out. Uninvolved tumor-adjacent lung showed the highest T cell clonality, higher than tumor, which suggests more focused antigenic responses in the uninvolved tumor-adjacent lung. Of the top 100 tumor clones, a median of 57 were detected in paired uninvolved adjacent lung; over 25 were also among that lung's top 100. Higher blood T cell density associated with longer overall survival, while higher adjacent-lung clonality associated with shorter survival.

Regarding this clone: Its antigen remains undetermined. No base quality information exists; no much larger clone differs at one position.

TCR beta CDR3 regions were sequenced from DNA using the immunoSEQ Assay. The study's own analysis went as follows. To compute T cell density, TCR beta template counts were normalized to usable DNA, which was estimated by amplifying housekeeping genes. Richness was estimated using the preseqR package, with extrapolation to 400,000 templates for PBMC samples and to 120,000 templates for tissue samples. Clonality was defined by subtracting Pielou's evenness from one. To identify tissue-enriched TCRs, differential abundance testing was run on productive amino-acid clonotypes with a minimum total count of 5 and an alpha of 0.1. The Jaccard Index and the Morisita Overlap Index were used to quantify repertoire overlap between compartments. GLIPH grouped TCR beta CDR3s together with public tetramer-defined viral CDR3s, and a viral motif had to include at least three viral sequences and also show V-gene enrichment. TCRdb limited this immuneACCESS table to in-frame rearrangements with V and J called. A share of clones is missing; checked studies link under half to unresolved V genes, and the rest is unexplained. V, J and clone size derive from that table, while D and trimming were established from the DNA sequence. The sample has tens of thousands of clones on record, about nine tenths of them singletons. Clones ranked in the top ten supply 2.6% of the sample.

From the germline V gene (reference sequence), CDR1 is SGHNT and CDR2 is YYREEE. The germline ends are 11 bases apart after V is trimmed by 6 bases and J by 2 bases. The CDR3 covers 14 residues, taking in both the cysteine and the phenylalanine. CDR3 DNA is the only sequence kept; it has 42 bases, read in frame from the first base. At diagnosis, tumor, uninvolved tumor-adjacent lung and peripheral blood were collected and then preserved as a mix of FFPE and fresh-frozen material. Blood samples were analyzed as peripheral blood mononuclear cells for TCR repertoire profiling. This material consisted of peripheral blood, taken before any cancer treatment. The chain uses TRBV5-4 and TRBJ2-2; the D gene identity is not certain. The clonotype was recovered from a female donor at least 60 years old with stage I squamous cell lung carcinoma. For the CDR3, the sequence is CASKDHPNTGELFF. In nucleotide form, the sequence is TGTGCCAGCAAGGACCACCCAAACACCGGGGAGCTGTTTTTT.